This T cell receptor beta chain emerged from a study of blood T cells in healthy people across ages. Next came a second PCR, run for about 7 to 12 cycles, which used a sample-barcoded 5' primer along with a J-beta primer mix. TCRdb fed the 5' RACE reads into MiXCR, producing one record per CDR3 protein. The sample includes some 1.5 million distinct CDR3 sequences, about 28% of them seen just once. The germline V gene has CDR1 SEHNR and CDR2 FQNEAQ (reference sequence). Between the trimmed V and J ends, which lost 4 bases and 3 bases, there was a span of 17 bases. The CDR3 has 16 residues. The sequenced material came from blood. This TCR was sampled from a woman aged 25-40 years in good health. V is TRBV7-9 and J is TRBJ2-3, with D uncertain. The CDR3 spells CASSSVLPSPTDTQYF. Here the CDR3 DNA reads TGTGCCAGCAGCTCCGTCCTTCCGTCTCCGACAGATACGCAGTATTTT. Looking up the rest from reference TRBV7-9 and TRBJ2-3 gives the full variable domain: DTGVSQNPRHKITKRGQNVTFRCDPISEHNRLYWYRQTLGQGPEFLTYFQNEAQLEKSRLLSDRFSAERPKGSFSTLEIQRTEQGDSAMYLCASSSVLPSPTDTQYFGPGTRLTVL.